This record concerns one TCR beta chain sequence. Method: immunoSEQ multiplex PCR; TCRdb's copy keeps in-frame clones and lacks some. This table holds some 49,000 clones, roughly nine tenths found once. The sample originates from a study of T cell changes during pregnancy in multiple sclerosis. This sequence originates from a female donor in good health, enrolled as a control in a pregnancy study. Here the sequenced sample was CD4+ T cells from peripheral blood mononuclear cells, taken in the second trimester of pregnancy.

The CDR3 is CATSRESLTKIVFF. CDR3 DNA: TGTGCCACCAGCAGAGAAAGCTTGACAAAGATAGTTTTCTTT. V gene TRBV15 combines with J gene TRBJ1-1; D not resolved. This CDR3 has 14 residues. The V gene's germline CDR1 is LNHNV and CDR2 YYDKDF (reference sequence). Trimming stripped 0 bases from V and 13 bases from J, with 18 bases between.